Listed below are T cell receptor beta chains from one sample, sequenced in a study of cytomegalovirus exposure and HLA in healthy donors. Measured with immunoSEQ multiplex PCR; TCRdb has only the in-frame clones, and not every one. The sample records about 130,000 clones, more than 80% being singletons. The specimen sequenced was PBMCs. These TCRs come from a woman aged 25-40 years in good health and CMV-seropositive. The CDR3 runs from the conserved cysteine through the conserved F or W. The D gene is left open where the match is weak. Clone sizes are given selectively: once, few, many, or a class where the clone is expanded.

CASSETVSNYGYTF TGCGCCAGCAGTGAGACAGTCTCTAACTATGGCTACACCTTC TRBJ1-2 . . TRBV10-2
CASSYSSDTEAFF TGTGCCAGCAGTTACTCTTCGGACACTGAAGCTTTCTTT TRBJ1-1 . . TRBV6-5
CASSPRIDPYEQYF TGTGCCAGCAGCCCACGAATAGATCCCTACGAGCAGTACTTC TRBJ2-7 . . TRBV27
CASTLQFTSGANVLTF TGTGCCAGCACCTTACAATTTACCTCTGGGGCCAACGTCCTGACTTTC TRBJ2-6 . . TRBV28
CASSQYPGQGSYEQYF TGTGCCAGCAGCCAATATCCGGGACAGGGCTCCTACGAGCAGTACTTC TRBJ2-7 . TRBD1 TRBV14
CASSPQMPGTGDSYEQYF TGTGCCAGCTCACCACAAATGCCCGGGACAGGGGATTCCTACGAGCAGTACTTC TRBJ2-7 . TRBD1 TRBV18
CSVVWWDRTDTQYF TGCAGCGTTGTTTGGTGGGACAGAACAGATACGCAGTATTTT TRBJ2-3 . TRBD1 TRBV29-1
CASSGQDNQPQHF TGTGCCAGCAGTGGACAGGACAATCAGCCCCAGCATTTT TRBJ1-5 . . TRBV2
CASSPTERVYNEQFF TGTGCCAGCAGTCCCACCGAGCGGGTCTACAATGAGCAGTTCTTC TRBJ2-1 . . TRBV27
CASRPGSGTGDYGYTF TGTGCCAGCCGACCTGGGAGTGGGACAGGGGACTATGGCTACACCTTC TRBJ1-2 few TRBD1 TRBV18
CASSWHRGLSYEQYF TGCGCCAGCAGCTGGCACAGGGGGCTTTCCTACGAGCAGTACTTC TRBJ2-7 . TRBD1 TRBV5-1
CSAQIHEQFF TGCAGCGCACAGATCCATGAGCAGTTCTTC TRBJ2-1 once . TRBV29-1
CASSLALSVRASSYNEQFF TGTGCCAGCAGCTTAGCGCTAAGCGTTAGAGCAAGCTCCTACAATGAGCAGTTCTTC TRBJ2-1 . . TRBV7-6
CASSLAGGRTGNTIYF TGTGCCAGCAGCTTAGCGGGGGGGAGAACCGGAAACACCATATATTTT TRBJ1-3 . . TRBV7-8
CASSMGLSGYEQYF TGTGCCAGCAGTATGGGCCTTAGCGGCTACGAGCAGTACTTC TRBJ2-7 once . TRBV27
CASSIGWGSTEAFF TGTGCCAGTAGTATTGGGTGGGGCAGCACTGAAGCTTTCTTT TRBJ1-1 few . TRBV19
CASSFGALDEQYF TGTGCCAGCAGCTTTGGTGCGTTGGACGAGCAGTACTTC TRBJ2-7 . . TRBV11-3